The source of this T cell receptor (beta chain) is a study of beta chain features in type 1 diabetes. Turning to the study itself: Investigators examined some 110,000,000 sorted cells across all samples.

Averaging about 116 mL, one heparinised blood draw came from each individual donor. Each population that was sorted was more than 95% pure. With regard to this clone: Antigen: not known.

All of the isolated RNA was reverse transcribed, so expressed TCRB transcripts were sequenced. TCRdb's copy holds only in-frame clones and misses some; the assay was immunoSEQ multiplex PCR. Of fewer than 350,000 clones in the sample, roughly a fifth were seen once. Findings of the study overall: A cDNA-based sequencing approach could over-represent cells with high TCR expression.

V was cut by 11 bases and J by 3 bases, with 13 bases left in between. Germline assignment: CDR1 MGHRA and CDR2 YSYEKL. This CDR3 region has 13 residues. The sequencing sample was made of naive CD4+ T cells from blood. The gene calls are TRBV4-1 and TRBJ1-4; D might be TRBD1 (5 bases). The receptor's source is a woman aged 18-29 years in good health. CDR3 residues: CAASRVANEKLFF. CDR3 coding DNA: TGCGCCGCCTCCAGGGTTGCTAATGAAAAACTGTTTTTT.